This TCR beta chain was profiled in a study of response to subunit inactivated influenza vaccine. The CDR3 runs to 17 residues. Germline trimming cut 0 bases from V and 10 bases from J; bases unmatched to any gene: 11. From germline, CDR1 is MNHEY and CDR2 SVGAGI. Concerning this clonotype: The antigen is not known.

Findings and limits, study-wide: The authors suggested that every seasonal influenza vaccination recruits few new T cells.

TCRdb recomputed calls from the RT-PCR reads with MiXCR, one row per CDR3 protein. This table has around 710,000 distinct CDR3 sequences, 14% appearing once. The chain is built from TRBV6-5 and TRBJ2-1; 11 nucleotides line up with TRBD2. This clonotype was obtained from a man aged 45-65 years who received an inactivated influenza vaccine. The sample in question was PBMCs from blood, obtained roughly 15 days before vaccination. The CDR3 region is CASSYSLPTSGAEEQFF. In nucleotides, the CDR3 is TGTGCCAGCAGTTACTCTCTACCGACTAGCGGGGCCGAGGAGCAGTTCTTC.